This entry lists 9 T cell receptor beta chains sequenced from one sample in a study of T-cell memory formation after mild COVID-19. TCRdb passed the 5' RACE reads through MiXCR, listing each CDR3 protein once. The profile covers 470,000 or so distinct CDR3 sequences, with nearly 25% appearing a single time and approximately 12% taken by the ten largest. Sequencing input: PBMCs or a T cell subset sorted from them (not recorded which). These receptors all come from an adult woman who had mild COVID-19 (a few samples of this study predate the infection). Cell type and time point are not known.

The CDR3 DNA sequence: TGTGCCAGCAGTTACGAGGGGGCGGTCGACGAGCAGTACTTC. Its protein is CASSYEGAVDEQYF. This chain links TRBV6-5 with TRBJ2-7; 7 nucleotides line up with TRBD1. Germline loops: CDR1 MNHEY, CDR2 SVGAGI. V lost 2 bases, J lost 5 bases, and 6 bases stayed unmatched. This CDR3 has 14 residues.

This chain joins TRBV9 and TRBJ2-4; D gene ambiguous. Trimming shortened V by 0 bases and J by 0 bases, and 13 bases separated the two germline ends. Germline loops: CDR1 SGDLS, CDR2 YYNGEE. The CDR3 spans 17 residues. CDR3 sequence: CASSVGAGREAKNIQYF. The CDR3 nucleotides are TGTGCCAGCAGCGTAGGTGCCGGTAGGGAAGCCAAAAACATTCAGTACTTC.

This clonotype was counted a single time. J is TRBJ2-1 and V is TRBV13, with TRBD2 matching 11 bases. V trimming: 3 bases; J trimming: 5 bases; junction bases outside the gene matches: 3. The CDR3 is 15 residues long. Germline-derived CDR1 and CDR2 are PRHDT and FYEKMQ (reference sequence). CDR3 sequence (DNA): TGTGCCAGCAGCTTTCCGACTAGCGGGAACAATGAGCAGTTCTTC. Its translation: CASSFPTSGNNEQFF.

This clonotype was seen more than once but under ten times. One junction end does not reproduce the germline sequence, and a read error may be involved. V and J are TRBV20-1 and TRBJ2-3, with 14 bases aligning to TRBD2. Germline V gene lookup returns CDR1 DFQATT and CDR2 SNEGSKA (reference sequence). The CDR3 is made up of 18 amino acids. The CDR3 spells CSAIGTSGRGATGDTQYF. The CDR3 DNA reads TGCAGTGCTATAGGGACTAGCGGGAGAGGGGCCACTGGAGATACTCAGTATTTT.

V gene TRBV2 combines with J gene TRBJ1-5; unclear D gene. Germline values: CDR1 SNHLY, CDR2 FYNNEI. CDR3 size: 15 residues. V lost 2 bases and J 7 bases, leaving 15 bases between the germline ends. In DNA, the CDR3 is TGTGCCAGCAGTGAAAACAATTCGAAGAAACAGCCCCAGCATTTT. Translation gives CASSENNSKKQPQHF.

V usage is TRBV7-6 and J usage is TRBJ2-5, with 12 bases matching TRBD2. V gave up 2 bases and J gave up 5 bases; unmatched junction bases: 12. CDR3 size: 18 residues. CDR1 is SGHVS and CDR2 is FNYEAQ in the germline V gene. In DNA form, the CDR3 reads TGTGCCAGCAGCTTAAGGTCTCCTAGCGGGGGGGCTCGGGAGACCCAGTACTTC. Translated, it gives CASSLRSPSGGARETQYF.

V is TRBV12-3 or TRBV12-4 and J is TRBJ1-2; D not resolved. Trimming took 5 bases from V and 5 from J, leaving 9 bases between them. CDR3 length equals 12 residues. The CDR3 region is CASSLGVYGYTF. Written as DNA, the CDR3 is TGTGCCAGCAGTCTTGGGGTTTATGGCTACACCTTC.

The chain couples TRBV7-9 to TRBJ2-7; D is uncertain. Germline V gene data show CDR1 as SEHNR and CDR2 as FQNEAQ (reference sequence). The CDR3 consists of 13 residues. V was shortened by 4 bases and J by 5 bases, with 12 bases between the two germline ends. The CDR3 loop is CASSSSGGDEQYF. CDR3 bases: TGTGCCAGCAGCTCCAGTGGTGGGGACGAGCAGTACTTC.

This clonotype was counted once. The chain combines TRBV5-5 with TRBJ1-1, with D tentatively TRBD1 (6 bases). Between the trimmed V and J ends, which lost 0 bases and 4 bases, there was a span of 13 bases. The CDR3 covers 15 residues. Germline CDR1 reads SGHKS; CDR2 reads YYEKEE (reference sequence). The CDR3 DNA is TGTGCCAGCAGCTTGGGCAGGGGCTTTGTCACTGAAGCTTTCTTT. Translation gives CASSLGRGFVTEAFF.